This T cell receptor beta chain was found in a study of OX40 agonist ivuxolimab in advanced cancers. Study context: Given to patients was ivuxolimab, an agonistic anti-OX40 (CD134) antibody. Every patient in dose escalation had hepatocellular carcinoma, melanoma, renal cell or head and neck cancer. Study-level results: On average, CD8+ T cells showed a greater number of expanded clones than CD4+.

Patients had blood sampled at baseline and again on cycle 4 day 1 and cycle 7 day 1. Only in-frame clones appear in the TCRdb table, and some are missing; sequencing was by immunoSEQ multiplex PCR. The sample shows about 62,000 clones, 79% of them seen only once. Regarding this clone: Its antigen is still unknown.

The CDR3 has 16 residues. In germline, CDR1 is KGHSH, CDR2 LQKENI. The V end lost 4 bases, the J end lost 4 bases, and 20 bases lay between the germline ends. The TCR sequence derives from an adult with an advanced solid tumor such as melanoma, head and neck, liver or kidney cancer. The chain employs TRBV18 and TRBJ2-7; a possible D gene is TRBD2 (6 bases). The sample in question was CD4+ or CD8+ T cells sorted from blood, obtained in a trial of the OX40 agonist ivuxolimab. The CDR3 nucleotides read TGTGCCAGCTCACGGACCTCCACCCCGGGGGAGTACGAGCAGTACTTC. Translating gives CASSRTSTPGEYEQYF.